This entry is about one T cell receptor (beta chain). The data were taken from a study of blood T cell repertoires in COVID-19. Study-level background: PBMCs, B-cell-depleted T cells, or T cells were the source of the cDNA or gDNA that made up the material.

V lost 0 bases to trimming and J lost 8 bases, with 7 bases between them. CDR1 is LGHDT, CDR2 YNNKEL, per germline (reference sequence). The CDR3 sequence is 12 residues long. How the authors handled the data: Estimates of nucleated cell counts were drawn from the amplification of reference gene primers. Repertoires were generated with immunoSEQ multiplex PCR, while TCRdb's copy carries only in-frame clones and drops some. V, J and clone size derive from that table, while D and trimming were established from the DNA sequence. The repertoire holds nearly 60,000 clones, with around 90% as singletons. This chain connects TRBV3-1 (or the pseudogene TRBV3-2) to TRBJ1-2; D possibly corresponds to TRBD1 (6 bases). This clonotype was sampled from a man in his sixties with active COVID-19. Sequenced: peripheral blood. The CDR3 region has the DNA TGTGCCAGCAGCCAAGATGGGGGCGGCTACACCTTC. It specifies CASSQDGGGYTF.